A selection of T cell receptor beta chains follows, all from one sample in a study of T cell repertoires in cytomegalovirus infection. TCRdb re-called the reads with MiXCR, one entry per CDR3 protein. The sample lists approximately 590,000 distinct CDR3 sequences, 40% seen once, with 40% to 60% in the top ten. The antigens of these receptors remain unknown. This specimen consisted of cultured PBMCs, obtained from culture after CMV antigen stimulation. The receptors were sampled from a human donor in good health (CMV status not recorded). Some clones in this sample may be carry-over from other donors' samples. CDR3s include the opening cysteine and the closing phenylalanine or tryptophan. A D gene is named only where the DNA matches it firmly. Size values are once, few and many counts, or a class for expanded clones, and some rows have none.

cdr3_aa	cdr3_nt	j_call	clone_size	d_call	v_call
CASSLNPGQNNEQFF	TGTGCCAGCAGCTTAAACCCGGGACAGAACAATGAGCAGTTCTTC	TRBJ2-1	NA	TRBD1	TRBV7-2
CASSQEQPPYNEQFF	TGCGCCAGCAGCCAAGAACAGCCTCCCTACAATGAGCAGTTCTTC	TRBJ2-1	NA	NA	TRBV4-3
CASSIRMGSGSNEQFF	TGTGCCAGCTCAATTCGGATGGGAAGCGGCTCTAATGAGCAGTTCTTC	TRBJ2-1	few	NA	TRBV12-3/TRBV12-4
CASSLDRLMNTEAFF	TGTGCCAGCAGCTTGGACAGGCTAATGAACACTGAAGCTTTCTTT	TRBJ1-1	NA	TRBD1	TRBV6-5
CASSSGVSYNEQFF	TGTGCCAGCTCGTCTGGGGTTTCTTACAATGAGCAGTTCTTC	TRBJ2-1	NA	NA	TRBV27
CATSDTSGGLHEQFF	TGTGCCACCAGTGATACTAGCGGGGGGCTCCATGAGCAGTTCTTC	TRBJ2-1	NA	TRBD2	TRBV24-1
CASSITRASGGNEQFF	TGTGCCAGTAGTATAACAAGGGCTAGCGGAGGCAATGAGCAGTTCTTC	TRBJ2-1	once	TRBD2	TRBV19
CASSFRDSSFF	TGTGCCAGCAGCTTTCGGGACTCTTCGTTCTTC	TRBJ2-1	few	NA	TRBV7-9
CASKGNGPQYF	TGTGCCAGCAAGGGGAACGGGCCTCAGTACTTC	TRBJ2-5	NA	NA	TRBV6-2/TRBV6-3
CASSRDMNTEAFF	TGTGCCAGCAGCCGAGATATGAACACTGAAGCTTTCTTT	TRBJ1-1	many	NA	TRBV7-2
CATSRAGTRYQPQHF	TGTGCCACCAGCAGGGCAGGGACACGATATCAGCCCCAGCATTTT	TRBJ1-5	NA	NA	TRBV15
CASSSYRSTDTQYF	TGTGCCAGCAGTTCATACAGGTCCACAGATACGCAGTATTTT	TRBJ2-3	NA	NA	TRBV6-6
CSVEGLAIYNEQFF	TGCAGCGTTGAAGGTCTAGCGATCTACAATGAGCAGTTCTTC	TRBJ2-1	NA	NA	TRBV29-1
CASSTRLADTQYF	TGTGCCAGCAGTACCCGACTAGCAGATACGCAGTATTTT	TRBJ2-3	NA	NA	TRBV6-5
CAWSPPGAGVYNEQFF	TGTGCCTGGAGTCCCCCGGGAGCGGGGGTCTACAATGAGCAGTTCTTC	TRBJ2-1	NA	TRBD2	TRBV30
CASSLAHGADGYTF	TGTGCCAGCAGCTTAGCGCATGGGGCGGATGGCTACACCTTC	TRBJ1-2	many	NA	TRBV7-2
CASSLQEGYNEQFF	TGTGCCAGCAGCTTACAAGAGGGATACAATGAGCAGTTCTTC	TRBJ2-1	few	NA	TRBV7-8
CASSFGSGKLNEQFF	TGTGCCAGCAGTTTCGGGTCAGGGAAACTCAATGAGCAGTTCTTC	TRBJ2-1	few	NA	TRBV28
CSAGKAGGRTDTQYF	TGCAGTGCTGGGAAGGCGGGGGGGCGGACAGATACGCAGTATTTT	TRBJ2-3	NA	TRBD2	TRBV20-1
CASSHRTWGQRGAREQFF	TGTGCCAGCAGCCACCGTACCTGGGGGCAGCGGGGGGCCCGTGAGCAGTTCTTC	TRBJ2-1	NA	TRBD2	TRBV14
CATAGNSYEQYF	TGTGCCACAGCCGGGAACTCCTACGAGCAGTACTTC	TRBJ2-7	NA	NA	TRBV6-2/TRBV6-3
CASTGLLTGELFF	TGTGCCAGCACGGGACTCCTCACCGGGGAGCTGTTTTTT	TRBJ2-2	NA	NA	TRBV2
CSARPHSGVSNQPQHF	TGCAGTGCTAGACCACATTCGGGGGTGAGCAATCAGCCCCAGCATTTT	TRBJ1-5	NA	NA	TRBV20-1
CASRGPARETQYF	TGTGCCAGCAGAGGACCCGCCAGGGAGACCCAGTACTTC	TRBJ2-5	few	NA	TRBV6-1
CASSLKALQETQYF	TGTGCCAGCAGCTTAAAAGCACTACAAGAGACCCAGTACTTC	TRBJ2-5	once	NA	TRBV7-2
CASSLWGTSGSPDTQYF	TGTGCCAGCAGCTTATGGGGGACTAGCGGCTCCCCAGATACGCAGTATTTT	TRBJ2-3	few	TRBD2	TRBV7-6
CASSPTISGTTANYGYTF	TGTGCCAGCTCACCAACCATTTCCGGGACAACCGCTAACTATGGCTACACCTTC	TRBJ1-2	NA	NA	TRBV18
CASSPDTTDTQYF	TGTGCCAGCAGTCCGGACACGACAGATACGCAGTATTTT	TRBJ2-3	NA	NA	TRBV7-4